The 27 T cell receptor beta chains below were found in one sample sequenced in a study of siplizumab effects on memory and regulatory T cells. Measured with immunoSEQ multiplex PCR; TCRdb has only the in-frame clones, and not every one. The sample holds 70,000 to 95,000 clones, more than 80% seen once. The sample taken for sequencing was CD4+ T cells sorted from blood. These receptors all stem from a human donor in good health.

The CDR3 reads CASSPSSGATDTQYF. The CDR3 region has the DNA TGTGCCAGCAGCCCCTCCAGCGGGGCCACAGATACGCAGTATTTT. This chain joins TRBV4-2 and TRBJ2-3, with 7 bases matching TRBD2. Germline assignment: CDR1 LGHNA and CDR2 YNFKEQ. The CDR3 extends over 15 amino acids. V lost 4 bases and J lost 2; bases outside the gene matches: 6.

This chain joins TRBV7-9 and TRBJ2-1; 10 bases agree with TRBD1. This CDR3 contains 15 residues. Per germline, CDR1 SEHNR and CDR2 FQNEAQ (reference sequence). V dropped 6 bases and J dropped 7; count of bases not matched to a gene: 9. The CDR3 region has the DNA TGTGCCAGCAGTAGGTGGGGACAGGGGACAAATGAGCAGTTCTTC. Translated: CASSRWGQGTNEQFF.

For the CDR3, the DNA is TGTGCCAGCAGTAGTCAGGGCAGAGCTTCCCGTTGGGCCACTGAAGCTTTCTTT. Translated, it gives CASSSQGRASRWATEAFF. The rearrangement uses TRBV27 and TRBJ1-1, with D tentatively TRBD1 (5 bases). CDR1 is MNHEY, CDR2 SMNVEV, per germline (reference sequence). The CDR3 sequence is 18 residues long. The ends were cut back, 5 bases at V and 4 bases at J, with 26 bases in the middle.

The chain has TRBV28 and TRBJ2-7; 7 bases agree with TRBD2. Per the germline V gene, CDR1 is MDHEN and CDR2 is SYDVKM. V lost 6 bases and J lost 7; bases outside the gene matches: 18. This CDR3 has 16 residues. Here the CDR3 DNA reads TGTGCCAGCAGATCCAGCTTGACTAGCCCCATTAAAGAGCAGTACTTC. It translates to CASRSSLTSPIKEQYF.

The V call is TRBV5-1, the J call TRBJ2-1, with D tentatively TRBD2 (6 bases). Germline CDR1 and CDR2: SGHRS and YFSETQ. CDR3 length: 15 residues. Trimming removed 2 bases at V and 7 bases at J, with 16 bases between. The DNA for the CDR3 is TGCGCCAGCAGCTTAACGGGAGAAAGCTTTAATGAGCAGTTCTTC. Translated: CASSLTGESFNEQFF.

The chain is built from TRBV9 and TRBJ1-4, with D possibly being TRBD1 (6 bases). V lost 3 bases and J lost 8, with 14 bases in between. Germline loops: CDR1 SGDLS, CDR2 YYNGEE. The CDR3 is 14 amino acids. The CDR3 protein is CASSGQARGEKLFF. In DNA, the CDR3 is TGTGCCAGCAGCGGACAGGCCCGCGGAGAAAAACTGTTTTTT.

The chain is built from TRBV7-9 and TRBJ2-1, with 12 positions matching TRBD1. Trimming cost V 3 bases and J 5 bases; bases outside gene matches: 2. Germline values: CDR1 SEHNR, CDR2 FQNEAQ (reference sequence). The CDR3 has 15 residues. The CDR3 region has the DNA TGTGCCAGCAGCTTGGGACAGGGGGCGAACAATGAGCAGTTCTTC. This encodes CASSLGQGANNEQFF.

This clone was observed a handful of times. The rearrangement joins TRBV7-2 to TRBJ2-3; unclear D gene. Germline V gene sequence: CDR1 SGHTA, CDR2 FQGNSA. The CDR3 consists of 14 residues. V dropped 4 bases and J dropped 3 bases, with 11 bases sitting between them. Written as DNA, the CDR3 is TGTGCCAGCAGCTCAACCCTCGGGACAGATACGCAGTATTTT. Amino acids: CASSSTLGTDTQYF.

CDR3 nucleotide sequence: TGCGCCAGCAGCTTGAAGCCCCAGGGGACGAACACTGAAGCTTTCTTT. Encoded protein: CASSLKPQGTNTEAFF. The J gene is TRBJ1-1, the V gene TRBV5-1; perhaps TRBD1 as D (6 bases). Trimming left V 1 base short and J 1 base short, with 14 bases between. Germline loops: CDR1 SGHRS, CDR2 YFSETQ. The CDR3 is made up of 16 amino acids. The entire variable domain, with the rest obtained from reference TRBV5-1 and TRBJ1-1, is as follows: KAGVTQTPRYLIKTRGQQVTLSCSPISGHRSVSWYQQTPGQGLQFLFEYFSETQRNKGNFPGRFSGRQFSNSRSEMNVSTLELGDSALYLCASSLKPQGTNTEAFFGQGTRLTVV.

V usage is TRBV4-3 and J usage is TRBJ1-2; no clear D. CDR1 is LGHNA and CDR2 is YSLEER in the germline V gene. Between the trimmed V and J ends, which lost 2 bases and 4 bases, there was a span of 17 bases. This CDR3 region has 16 residues. CDR3 DNA sequence: TGCGCCAGCAGCCAAAGGGCGAGGCAGCCCTTCTATGGCTACACCTTC. It yields the protein CASSQRARQPFYGYTF.

The CDR3 DNA sequence: TGTGCCTGGAGCGGTGGGAGAACAGATACGCAGTATTTT. This codes for CAWSGGRTDTQYF. This chain connects TRBV30 to TRBJ2-3, with D tentatively TRBD2 (5 bases). CDR3 size: 13 residues. The V end was cut by 3 bases, the J end by 3 bases, with 10 bases between. Looked up from germline, CDR1 is GTSNPN and CDR2 is SVGIG (reference sequence).

V gene TRBV6-6 combines with J gene TRBJ2-7; TRBD1 or TRBD2 may be the D gene (6 bases each). Germline CDR1 MNHNY, CDR2 SVGAGI (reference sequence). V lost 5 bases to trimming and J lost 4 bases, with 15 bases between them. The CDR3 is made up of 14 amino acids. In DNA form, the CDR3 reads TGTGCCAGCAGTACCCCCCGGGGGCGGTACGAGCAGTACTTC. This translates into CASSTPRGRYEQYF.

V gene TRBV23-1 combines with J gene TRBJ2-7; TRBD2 might be the D (5 bases). TRBV23-1 counts as an open reading frame of uncertain function. Trimming stripped 8 bases from V and 3 bases from J, with 20 bases between. The CDR3 loop spans 15 amino acids. The chain's CDR3 is CASRRTYPACYEQYF. CDR3 nucleotides: TGCGCCAGCCGACGGACTTACCCCGCCTGCTACGAGCAGTACTTC.

The gene calls are TRBV23-1 and TRBJ1-2, with 8 nucleotides matching TRBD1. TRBV23-1 is noted as an ORF with a role that remains uncertain. The CDR3 length is 18 residues. V was clipped by 2 bases and J by 6 bases; unmatched bases: 17. CDR3 nucleotides: TGCGCCAGCAGTCAAATCAGGACAGGGCAGAAGGATTCCCATGGCTACACCTTC. As protein: CASSQIRTGQKDSHGYTF.

V and J are TRBV18 and TRBJ2-7, with D perhaps TRBD1 (6 bases). Trimming removed 2 bases at V and 3 bases at J, with 11 bases between. The V gene's germline CDR1 is KGHSH and CDR2 LQKENI. The CDR3 has 14 residues. The CDR3 DNA reads TGTGCCAGCTCACCAATCAAACAGGGCTACGAGCAGTACTTC. As protein: CASSPIKQGYEQYF.

The chain carries TRBV5-6 and TRBJ2-3; D perhaps matches TRBD2 (6 bases). Trimming cost V 4 bases and J 2 bases, with 20 bases left between them. CDR1 SGHDT and CDR2 YYEEEE come from the germline V gene. The CDR3 spans 17 residues. The CDR3 spells CASSRPPQRALTDTQYF. CDR3 sequence (DNA): TGTGCCAGCAGCCGGCCCCCCCAGCGGGCGCTCACAGATACGCAGTATTTT.

The chain is built from TRBV7-9 and TRBJ2-1; tentative D call: TRBD2 (6 bases). V was shortened by 4 bases and J by 4 bases, with 14 bases between the two germline ends. The CDR3 length is 15 residues. Looked up from germline, CDR1 is SEHNR and CDR2 is FQNEAQ (reference sequence). The CDR3 DNA reads as TGTGCCAGCAGCTCTTCGGGTAGCGGTTACAATGAGCAGTTCTTC. This gives the protein CASSSSGSGYNEQFF. The variable domain in full, completed from reference TRBV7-9 and TRBJ2-1, reads DTGVSQNPRHKITKRGQNVTFRCDPISEHNRLYWYRQTLGQGPEFLTYFQNEAQLEKSRLLSDRFSAERPKGSFSTLEIQRTEQGDSAMYLCASSSSGSGYNEQFFGPGTRLTVL.

V gene TRBV18 combines with J gene TRBJ2-1, with 11 positions matching TRBD2. The J segment lost 16 bases and the V segment lost 3 bases, leaving 8 bases of the junction unmatched. The CDR3 is made up of 13 amino acids. CDR1 KGHSH and CDR2 LQKENI come from the germline V gene. CDR3 DNA sequence: TGTGCCAGCTCACCCAACTCTGGGACTAGCGGATTCTTC. It is translated as CASSPNSGTSGFF.

The V call is TRBV6-1, the J call TRBJ1-5, with D hard to call. Germline CDR1 is MNHNS and CDR2 is SASEGT. The CDR3 runs 12 residues. V was pared by 7 bases and J by 6 bases, with 10 bases between. This CDR3 reads CASKLEPQPQHF. CDR3 bases: TGTGCCAGCAAGCTGGAGCCTCAGCCCCAGCATTTT.

The V call is TRBV11-3, the J call TRBJ2-1; the match to TRBD2 covers 7 bases. The V gene end was trimmed by 4 bases and the J gene end by 4 bases; junction bases not matched to a gene: 7. Germline V gene data show CDR1 as SGHNT and CDR2 as YENEEA. This CDR3 region has 15 residues. CDR3 coding DNA: TGTGCCAGCAGCTGGGAGGGACTTAAATACAATGAGCAGTTCTTC. Encoded protein: CASSWEGLKYNEQFF.

The CDR3 bases are TGTGCCAGCAGTACCAGTGGGGCAGGAAGGTATGGCTACACCTTC. Amino acids: CASSTSGAGRYGYTF. This rearrangement joins TRBV28 to TRBJ1-2; perhaps TRBD1 as D (5 bases). V was clipped by 5 bases and J by 5 bases, with 18 bases between them. CDR1 is MDHEN, CDR2 SYDVKM, per germline. The CDR3 covers 15 residues.

This sequence joins TRBV4-1 and TRBJ2-5; a weak D match, TRBD2 (7 bases). V gave up 3 bases and J gave up 4 bases, with 27 bases separating them. The CDR3 length is 19 residues. Germline assignment: CDR1 MGHRA and CDR2 YSYEKL. The CDR3 nucleotides read TGCGCCAGCAGCCATCCGACGGGGGGCTCAGGAGGGTTGCGAGAGACCCAGTACTTC. Its translation is CASSHPTGGSGGLRETQYF.

V and J are TRBV12-5 and TRBJ2-1; D is unresolved. Germline V gene lookup returns CDR1 LGHNT and CDR2 FRNRAP. V lost 6 bases and J 2 bases, leaving 14 bases between the germline ends. CDR3 length: 15 amino acids. The CDR3 region has the DNA TGTGCTAGTGGAGCCGAGCGTTTTCCCTACAATGAGCAGTTCTTC. Protein: CASGAERFPYNEQFF.

The CDR3 DNA is TGCGCCAGCAGCCAAGATACAGGTGTCAACTATGGCTACACCTTC. This sequence encodes CASSQDTGVNYGYTF. J is TRBJ1-2 and V is TRBV4-1; tentatively, D is TRBD1 (5 bases). Trimming removed 0 bases from V and 2 bases from J, with 10 bases in between. Germline CDR1 reads MGHRA; CDR2 reads YSYEKL. The CDR3 loop spans 15 amino acids.

This clone was seen more than once but under ten times. The V call is TRBV19, the J call TRBJ2-5; D remains ambiguous. V shed 2 bases and J shed 0 bases, with 10 bases lying between them. The CDR3 is 15 amino acids. Germline V gene lookup returns CDR1 LNHDA and CDR2 SQIVND (reference sequence). CDR3 region: CASSISPRNQETQYF. The CDR3 region has the DNA TGTGCCAGTAGTATATCCCCCAGGAACCAAGAGACCCAGTACTTC. The variable domain in full, with the rest retrieved from reference TRBV19 and TRBJ2-5, is DGGITQSPKYLFRKEGQNVTLSCEQNLNHDAMYWYRQDPGQGLRLIYYSQIVNDFQKGDIAEGYSVSREKKESFPLTVTSAQKNPTAFYLCASSISPRNQETQYFGPGTRLLVL.

The chain carries TRBV5-1 and TRBJ2-7, with D perhaps TRBD2 (5 bases). In germline, CDR1 is SGHRS, CDR2 YFSETQ. V was clipped by 0 bases and J by 5 bases, with 12 bases between them. There are 14 residues in the CDR3. The CDR3 bases are TGCGCCAGCAGCTTGGATACAGTCGGGAACGAGCAGTACTTC. This codes for CASSLDTVGNEQYF.

The chain links TRBV7-3 to TRBJ1-2; D perhaps matches TRBD1 (6 bases). Germline V gene lookup returns CDR1 SGHTA and CDR2 FQGTGA. Between the trimmed V and J ends, which lost 2 bases and 5 bases, there was a span of 18 bases. This CDR3 region has 16 residues. This chain's CDR3 is CASSLRGGQGSYGYTF. The CDR3 nucleotides are TGTGCCAGCAGCTTACGGGGTGGTCAGGGGAGTTATGGCTACACCTTC.